This T cell receptor beta chain derives from a study of blood T cell repertoires in COVID-19. The data were produced by immunoSEQ multiplex PCR, yet TCRdb's version contains in-frame clones alone and is incomplete. Seen here are about 420,000 clones, roughly 90% observed once, and the top ten hold roughly 0.87%. Losses at the gene ends were 3 bases for V and 5 bases for J; bases not matched to a gene: 11. The CDR3 has 17 amino acids. Germline CDR1 reads SGHVS; CDR2 reads FQNEAQ. Sequenced material: peripheral blood. The chain has TRBV7-8 and TRBJ2-2; 8 positions agree with TRBD1. This TCR derives from a man between 18 and 35 years old with COVID-19, enrolled during active disease. CDR3 coding DNA: TGTGCCAGCAGCTTTGGGAGGAGAACAGGGGGAACCGGGGAGCTGTTTTTT. Its protein is CASSFGRRTGGTGELFF.